These 16 T cell receptor beta chains came from one sample sequenced in a study of T cell responses to AZD1222 COVID-19 vaccine. Profiling relied on immunoSEQ multiplex PCR, and the TCRdb table lists in-frame clones only, not all of them. The sample holds just under 90,000 clones; 89% are singletons and the top ten take around 5.5%. Sequenced here: peripheral blood, sampled 28 days after the second AZD1222 dose. The origin of the receptors is an adult who received the AZD1222 COVID-19 vaccine.

The genes are TRBV6-5 and TRBJ1-5, with TRBD1 matching over 7 bases. This CDR3 is 13 amino acids long. The V gene end was trimmed by 6 bases and the J gene end by 3 bases; junction bases not matched to a gene: 2. CDR1 and CDR2 (germline): MNHEY, SVGAGI. CDR3 region: CASSGTVNQPQHF. CDR3 nucleotides: TGTGCCAGCAGCGGGACAGTCAATCAGCCCCAGCATTTT.

This clone was counted between two and nine times. The chain couples TRBV15 to TRBJ2-7; no firm D call. Trimming removed 3 bases at V and 3 bases at J, with 12 bases between. This CDR3 has 14 amino acids. The germline V gene has CDR1 LNHNV and CDR2 YYDKDF (reference sequence). CDR3 in amino acids: CATSRTQRNYEQYF. DNA of the CDR3: TGTGCCACCAGCAGGACTCAACGGAACTACGAGCAGTACTTC.

The chain employs TRBV11-2 and TRBJ1-2; D is unclear. The germline V gene encodes CDR1 SGHAT and CDR2 FQNNGV. The CDR3 is 11 amino acids. The ends were cut back, 5 bases at V and 8 bases at J, with 9 bases in the middle. CDR3 sequence: CASSQGRGYTF. The CDR3 coding sequence is TGTGCCAGCAGCCAAGGGCGAGGCTACACCTTC.

V and J are TRBV9 and TRBJ2-5; either TRBD1 or TRBD2 may fit D (5 bases each). The CDR3 contains 16 residues. Germline values: CDR1 SGDLS, CDR2 YYNGEE. V was shortened by 0 bases and J by 4 bases, with 16 bases between the two germline ends. CDR3 sequence: CASSVDGATDRETQYF. CDR3 nucleotide sequence: TGTGCCAGCAGCGTAGACGGGGCTACCGATCGAGAGACCCAGTACTTC.

This chain links TRBV12-3 or TRBV12-4 with TRBJ1-5; D remains ambiguous. V shed 0 bases and J shed 7 bases, with 7 bases lying between them. The CDR3 spans 13 residues. CDR3: CASSLAAGQPQHF. DNA of the CDR3: TGTGCCAGCAGTTTAGCGGCCGGGCAGCCCCAGCATTTT.

A single count supports this clone. The chain joins TRBV10-3 to TRBJ1-2; D is ambiguous. The germline V gene encodes CDR1 ENHRY and CDR2 SYGVKD. This CDR3 has 12 residues. V shed 2 bases and J shed 4 bases, with 5 bases lying between them. The CDR3 protein is CAISERSYGYTF. The CDR3 nucleotides read TGTGCCATCAGTGAGCGTAGCTATGGCTACACCTTC.

The chain employs TRBV11-1 and TRBJ2-1; 9 bases are shared with TRBD2. V shed 7 bases and J 9 bases; nucleotides not matched to a gene: 13. The CDR3 extends over 15 amino acids. From germline, CDR1 is SGHAT and CDR2 FQDESV (reference sequence). CDR3 nucleotides: TGTGCCAGCACCCGGAGGGCTAGCGGGGCGGGTGAGCAGTTCTTC. The encoded protein is CASTRRASGAGEQFF.

Regarding this clone: The sample holds other DNA sequences that translate to the same CDR3. V usage is TRBV19 and J usage is TRBJ2-7, with 7 bases that match TRBD2. Losses at the gene ends were 4 bases for V and 3 bases for J; bases not matched to a gene: 3. The CDR3 spans 13 residues. The V gene's germline CDR1 is LNHDA and CDR2 SQIVND (reference sequence). The CDR3 protein is CASSRGGLYEQYF. The CDR3 DNA sequence: TGTGCCAGTAGTAGGGGGGGACTCTACGAGCAGTACTTC.

This CDR3 reads CASSFDREGSEAFF. For the CDR3, the DNA is TGTGCCAGCAGCTTCGACAGGGAAGGGTCTGAAGCTTTCTTT. The chain joins TRBV7-9 to TRBJ1-1, with TRBD1 identical over 7 bases. V shed 3 bases, J shed 6 bases, and the junction held 7 bases outside the gene matches. Germline loops: CDR1 SEHNR, CDR2 FQNEAQ (reference sequence). The CDR3 loop spans 14 amino acids.

This clone was counted once. This chain links TRBV28 with TRBJ1-5; D perhaps matches TRBD1 (6 bases). This CDR3 has 15 amino acids. CDR1 and CDR2 (germline): MDHEN, SYDVKM. The V and J ends lost 6 bases and 7 bases respectively, with 19 bases between them. The CDR3 spells CASRTPGGQEQPQHF. The CDR3 DNA reads TGTGCCAGCAGGACTCCCGGGGGGCAGGAACAGCCCCAGCATTTT.

This chain uses TRBV27 with TRBJ2-2, with D tentatively TRBD1 (5 bases). This CDR3 has 16 residues. Per germline, CDR1 MNHEY and CDR2 SMNVEV (reference sequence). V lost 3 bases and J lost 1, with 12 bases in between. The CDR3 here is CASSFALQVNTGELFF. CDR3 nucleotide sequence: TGTGCCAGCAGTTTCGCCCTACAGGTGAACACCGGGGAGCTGTTTTTT.

The V gene is TRBV6-5, the J gene TRBJ1-4; maybe TRBD1 (6 bases). There are 14 residues in the CDR3. V gave up 6 bases and J gave up 8 bases, with 16 bases separating them. In germline, CDR1 is MNHEY, CDR2 SVGAGI. The CDR3 DNA is TGTGCCAGCAGAGGACAGCACAGTGGCGAAAAACTGTTTTTT. Residues: CASRGQHSGEKLFF.

The CDR3, as DNA: TGTGCCAGCAGTTACCATTCGAACACTGAAGCTTTCTTT. Translating gives CASSYHSNTEAFF. The V and J genes are TRBV6-5 and TRBJ1-1, with D unresolved. The CDR3 totals 13 residues. Germline CDR1 is MNHEY and CDR2 is SVGAGI. Trimming left V 2 bases short and J 1 base short, with 5 bases between.

This chain links TRBV2 with TRBJ2-1, with D possibly being TRBD1 (5 bases). Germline-derived CDR1 and CDR2 are SNHLY and FYNNEI. There are 14 residues in the CDR3. V lost 10 bases and J lost 9, with 22 bases in between. CDR3 loop: CATAAQGFVIEQFF. CDR3 DNA: TGTGCCACCGCGGCCCAGGGTTTTGTCATTGAGCAGTTCTTC.

The rearrangement joins TRBV3-1 (or the pseudogene TRBV3-2) to TRBJ2-7; 9 nucleotides match TRBD1. Germline values: CDR1 LGHDT, CDR2 YNNKEL (reference sequence). Trimming at V came to 1 base and at J to 2 bases, leaving 9 bases not matched to a gene. The CDR3 spans 17 residues. The CDR3 DNA reads as TGTGCCAGCAGCCAAGTAGGACAGGGGTCTCCTACCTACGAGCAGTACTTC. This gives the protein CASSQVGQGSPTYEQYF.

This chain connects TRBV14 to TRBJ2-2; D gene ambiguous. The CDR3 is 16 residues long. Trimming cost V 1 base and J 5 bases, with 14 bases left between them. Germline V gene sequence: CDR1 SGHDN, CDR2 FVKESK. CDR3 residues: CASSQVWADRTGELFF. The CDR3 region has the DNA TGTGCCAGCAGCCAAGTTTGGGCAGATAGGACCGGGGAGCTGTTTTTT.